The rows below give T cell receptor beta chains drawn from one sample of a study of blood T cell repertoires in COVID-19. The repertoire was sequenced with immunoSEQ multiplex PCR; TCRdb's copy has only in-frame clones and lacks some. The table has about 95,000 clones, 81% seen once; the top ten hold roughly 23%. Sequences were obtained from peripheral blood. Receptor source: a man at least 80 years old with active or convalescent COVID-19. Each CDR3 is given with its conserved first and last residue. The D gene is left open where the match is weak. A row's size may be missing; if present it is once, few, many or a size class.

CASSLSTAYTEAFF TGTGCCAGCAGCTTATCGACAGCTTACACTGAAGCTTTCTTT TRBJ1-1 NA NA TRBV7-6
CASSLRGDPSTDTQYF TGCGCCAGCAGCTTGAGGGGCGACCCGAGCACAGATACGCAGTATTTT TRBJ2-3 NA NA TRBV5-1
CASSLLGQGAAGANVLTF TGTGCCAGCAGTCTACTGGGACAGGGGGCTGCTGGGGCCAACGTCCTGACTTTC TRBJ2-6 NA TRBD1 TRBV27
CASSLTGTTRTGELFF TGCGCCAGCAGCTTAACCGGGACTACACGCACCGGGGAGCTGTTTTTT TRBJ2-2 NA TRBD2 TRBV5-1
CASSLAVSGGADTQYF TGTGCCAGCAGCTTAGCGGTTAGCGGGGGGGCAGATACGCAGTATTTT TRBJ2-3 NA TRBD2 TRBV7-2
CASRETGGRGRPQHF TGTGCCAGTAGAGAGACGGGGGGTCGGGGTAGGCCCCAGCATTTT TRBJ1-5 once NA TRBV19
CASSIGQGRGGYTF TGCGCCAGCAGCATAGGACAGGGGAGAGGTGGCTACACCTTC TRBJ1-2 few TRBD1 TRBV5-1
CASSPRPGEQYF TGTGCCAGCTCACCAAGACCAGGGGAGCAGTACTTC TRBJ2-7 NA NA TRBV18
CASSQTGGGTEAFF TGTGCCAGCTCACAGACAGGGGGAGGGACTGAAGCTTTCTTT TRBJ1-1 NA TRBD1 TRBV18
CASSPRLTGEGNTIYF TGCGCCAGCAGCCCCAGACTGACAGGGGAAGGAAACACCATATATTTT TRBJ1-3 NA TRBD1 TRBV5-1
CASSPRDRGQGEQYF TGTGCCAGCAGCCCGCGGGACAGGGGGCAGGGCGAGCAGTACTTC TRBJ2-7 NA TRBD1 TRBV7-8
CASSPRGIQGTDTQYF TGTGCCAGCTCACCACGCGGGATACAGGGCACAGATACGCAGTATTTT TRBJ2-3 few NA TRBV18
CASSKMGQGAATNEKLFF TGCGCCAGCAGCAAAATGGGACAGGGGGCTGCAACTAATGAAAAACTGTTTTTT TRBJ1-4 NA TRBD1 TRBV5-1
CASSSNGPAMSDTGELFF TGCGCCAGCAGCTCAAACGGCCCAGCGATGTCTGACACCGGGGAGCTGTTTTTT TRBJ2-2 NA NA TRBV5-1
CASSLSSVNEQFF TGCGCCAGCAGCTTGTCCTCGGTCAATGAGCAGTTCTTC TRBJ2-1 once NA TRBV5-1
CASSPGQDTQYF TGCGCCAGCAGTCCGGGACAGGATACGCAGTATTTT TRBJ2-3 NA TRBD1 TRBV10-1
CASSFGMTVGELFF TGTGCCAGCAGCTTCGGGATGACGGTCGGGGAGCTGTTTTTT TRBJ2-2 NA NA TRBV7-8
CSVEGLNYGYTF TGCAGCGTTGAGGGGCTTAACTATGGCTACACCTTC TRBJ1-2 NA NA TRBV29-1
CSASYGQGVRDGYTF TGCAGTGCTAGTTACGGACAGGGGGTTCGAGATGGCTACACCTTC TRBJ1-2 NA TRBD1 TRBV20-1
CASSPWGGASGGYTF TGTGCCAGCAGCCCCTGGGGGGGGGCCTCTGGCGGCTACACCTTC TRBJ1-2 NA NA TRBV7-2
CASTAQGTLSSPLHF TGTGCCAGCACCGCACAGGGGACTTTAAGTTCACCCCTCCACTTT TRBJ1-6 few TRBD1 TRBV6-5
CASSAAGGTGELFF TGTGCCAGCAGTGCGGCAGGGGGCACCGGGGAGCTGTTTTTT TRBJ2-2 NA TRBD1 TRBV25-1
CASSPLTGGGSPLHF TGTGCCAGCAGCCCACTAACAGGGGGGGGGTCACCCCTCCACTTT TRBJ1-6 NA TRBD1 TRBV9
CASSPAGQPQHF TGTGCCAGCAGCCCCGCGGGTCAGCCCCAGCATTTT TRBJ1-5 NA NA TRBV7-9
CASSYGGQNNSPLHF TGTGCCAGCAGTTACGGGGGACAGAATAATTCACCCCTCCACTTT TRBJ1-6 few TRBD1 TRBV6-5
CASSYRLADTDTQYF TGTGCCAGCAGCTATCGACTAGCGGACACAGATACGCAGTATTTT TRBJ2-3 many TRBD2 TRBV5-4
CASRRGTPEANYGYTF TGTGCCAGCAGACGCGGGACTCCCGAAGCTAACTATGGCTACACCTTC TRBJ1-2 NA NA TRBV3-1/TRBV3-2
CASSSYRGGEKLFF TGTGCCAGCAGCTCCTACAGGGGCGGGGAAAAACTGTTTTTT TRBJ1-4 NA TRBD1 TRBV11-2
CASSPRGRVNEKLFF TGTGCCAGTAGTCCCAGGGGTAGGGTGAATGAAAAACTGTTTTTT TRBJ1-4 NA NA TRBV19
CASSLVSANTGELFF TGTGCCAGCAGCTTAGTTTCAGCGAACACCGGGGAGCTGTTTTTT TRBJ2-2 many NA TRBV7-8
CASSMGTAYYEQYF TGTGCCAGTAGTATGGGGACAGCATACTACGAGCAGTACTTC TRBJ2-7 once TRBD1 TRBV19
CASRSQGRHNSPLHF TGTGCCAGCAGATCTCAGGGGAGACATAATTCACCCCTCCACTTT TRBJ1-6 NA NA TRBV6-5
CASKVQGLILETQYF TGTGCCAGCAAGGTACAGGGGCTTATTTTAGAGACCCAGTACTTC TRBJ2-5 NA TRBD1 TRBV2
CASSLAGQIYGYTF TGTGCCAGCAGCTTAGCCGGACAGATCTATGGCTACACCTTC TRBJ1-2 NA NA TRBV7-2
CASSPTGALNSPLHF TGCGCCAGCAGCCCGACAGGGGCCCTTAATTCACCCCTCCACTTT TRBJ1-6 NA TRBD1 TRBV5-1
CASSLGGDFGELFF TGTGCCAGCAGTCTAGGGGGGGACTTCGGGGAGCTGTTTTTT TRBJ2-2 NA NA TRBV27
CASSPIPDTTYEQYF TGTGCCAGCAGCCCTATACCGGACACAACCTACGAGCAGTACTTC TRBJ2-7 NA NA TRBV9
CASSLGLAGGQADTQYF TGTGCCAGCAGTTTAGGGCTAGCGGGGGGGCAGGCAGATACGCAGTATTTT TRBJ2-3 many TRBD2 TRBV28
CASSLGTGVTNTIYF TGCGCCAGCAGCTTAGGGACAGGGGTCACGAACACCATATATTTT TRBJ1-3 few TRBD1 TRBV5-1
CASSIDSSDEKLFF TGTGCCAGTAGTATTGACAGTTCGGATGAAAAACTGTTTTTT TRBJ1-4 NA NA TRBV19
CASRHGTGMNTEAFF TGTGCCAGCAGACACGGGACAGGGATGAACACTGAAGCTTTCTTT TRBJ1-1 NA TRBD1 TRBV6-4
CASSFDRRTEAFF TGTGCCAGCAGTTTTGACAGGCGAACTGAAGCTTTCTTT TRBJ1-1 once NA TRBV28
CASSQKGSGANTGELFF TGCGCCAGCAGCCAGAAGGGCAGCGGGGCGAACACCGGGGAGCTGTTTTTT TRBJ2-2 NA TRBD2 TRBV4-1
CAWSVFQGTQHF TGTGCCTGGAGTGTCTTCCAGGGGACCCAGCATTTT TRBJ1-5 NA NA TRBV30
CSARTEQAFF TGCAGTGCTAGGACAGAGCAGGCTTTCTTT TRBJ1-1 NA NA TRBV20-1
CASSTGGGGRSSPEAFF TGTGCCAGCAGCACCGGTGGCGGGGGTAGATCATCTCCTGAAGCTTTCTTT TRBJ1-1 few NA TRBV7-9
CASTGWGDQPQHF TGTGCCAGTACGGGATGGGGGGATCAGCCCCAGCATTTT TRBJ1-5 NA NA TRBV6-5
CASSADRGLGADTQYF TGTGCCAGCAGCGCCGACAGGGGATTAGGCGCAGATACGCAGTATTTT TRBJ2-3 NA TRBD1 TRBV5-5
CASSQGGATGTFTDTQYF TGCGCCAGCAGCCAGGGGGGTGCGACAGGGACCTTCACAGATACGCAGTATTTT TRBJ2-3 NA NA TRBV4-1